One TCR beta chain is described in this entry. Germline CDR1 reads SGHDT; CDR2 reads YYEEEE. V shed 2 bases and J 3 bases; nucleotides not matched to a gene: 4. This CDR3 has 15 amino acids. Profiling relied on immunoSEQ multiplex PCR, and the TCRdb table lists in-frame clones only, not all of them. The sample yields hundreds of thousands of clones, approximately 83% seen once. This sample stems from a study of blood T cell repertoires in COVID-19. Sequencing input: peripheral blood. The chain carries TRBV5-6 and TRBJ2-3, with 9 bases aligning to TRBD2. The TCR sequence derives from an elderly man with acute or convalescent COVID-19. CDR3 bases: TGTGCCAGCAGCTTAAGCGGGGGGCCAACAGATACGCAGTATTTT. Protein sequence: CASSLSGGPTDTQYF.